This TCR beta chain was found in a study of OX40 agonist ivuxolimab in advanced cancers. Study details: Treatment of patients was with ivuxolimab, an agonistic anti-OX40 (CD134) antibody.

Findings and caveats of the study: Partial responders at 0.1-3.0 mg/kg showed near-lowest clonal expansion. Clonal expansion by week 6 occurred in CD4+ and CD8+ blood T cells (at 0.1 to 3.0 mg/kg). Fewer expanded clones were found on average in CD4+ than in CD8+ T cells.

This clone was observed a single time. The target antigen is unknown. CDR3 length equals 17 residues. Germline V lookup: CDR1 SGDLS, CDR2 YYNGEE. Trimming took off 3 bases at V and 3 bases at J, with 21 bases between the two ends. This table comes from immunoSEQ multiplex PCR, and its TCRdb copy is limited to in-frame clones, with some not included. Of about 73,000 clones in the sample, around 83% were seen once. The receptor's source is an adult with an advanced solid tumor such as melanoma, head and neck, liver or kidney cancer. Here the sequenced sample was CD4+ or CD8+ T cells sorted from blood, taken in a trial of the OX40 agonist ivuxolimab. The J gene is TRBJ2-5, the V gene TRBV9; no definite D call. The CDR3, as DNA: TGTGCCAGCAGCGCAAGTGGGATCTATTCCGCGGAAGAGACCCAGTACTTC. Its protein product is CASSASGIYSAEETQYF.